The rows below give T cell receptor beta chains drawn from one sample of a study of shared clonotypes between healthy human individuals. Clones were sequenced by immunoSEQ multiplex PCR, and TCRdb holds only the in-frame ones, with some missing. The sample yields approximately 1.1 million clones, around three quarters seen once. The sequenced material came from memory CD4+ T cells from PBMCs. These receptor sequences come from a man aged 18 to 29 in good health. Some clones in this sample may be carry-over from other donors' samples. Both conserved end residues are part of each CDR3. A D gene is named only where the DNA matches it firmly. Clone size is shown for a subset of rows, as once, few, many or a class of expanded clone.

TRBV5-1,TRBJ2-3,.,.,CASSLEGRADTQYF,TGCGCCAGCAGTCTGGAAGGTAGGGCAGATACGCAGTATTTT
TRBV7-2,TRBJ2-1,TRBD2,.,CASRSTGGSNEQFF,TGTGCCAGCAGGTCAACGGGAGGCAGCAATGAGCAGTTCTTC
TRBV7-2,TRBJ2-1,.,.,CASSLGQGSNYEQFF,TGTGCCAGCAGCTTAGGGCAGGGTAGCAACTATGAGCAGTTCTTC
TRBV5-1,TRBJ2-6,.,.,CASSAIEGTAGYSGANVLTF,TGCGCCAGCAGCGCCATTGAAGGGACAGCGGGCTACTCTGGGGCCAACGTCCTGACTTTC
TRBV5-4,TRBJ1-2,.,.,CASKLQGTVGYTF,TGTGCCAGCAAGCTCCAGGGAACAGTAGGCTACACCTTC
TRBV7-2,TRBJ1-1,.,.,CASRYMNTEAFF,TGTGCCAGCAGATACATGAACACTGAAGCTTTCTTT
TRBV5-1,TRBJ1-1,.,.,CASSLEGRAAFF,TGCGCCAGCAGCTTGGAGGGCCGGGCAGCTTTCTTT
TRBV11-1,TRBJ1-1,.,once,CASGQFRTEAFF,TGTGCCAGCGGCCAATTTAGAACTGAAGCTTTCTTT
TRBV5-1,TRBJ1-4,.,.,CASSPAGATTNEKLFF,TGCGCCAGCAGCCCGGCCGGGGCCACGACTAATGAAAAACTGTTTTTT
TRBV9,TRBJ2-3,TRBD2,.,CASTSGSLNTDTQYF,TGTGCCAGCACTAGCGGGAGCCTGAACACAGATACGCAGTATTTT
TRBV27,TRBJ2-2,TRBD1,.,CASRRTGWNTGELFF,TGTGCCAGCAGGCGGACAGGGTGGAACACCGGGGAGCTGTTTTTT